This T cell receptor (beta chain) comes out of a study of shared clonotypes between healthy human individuals. Study background: Donors, aged 18 to 49, were a couple of women and three men. The study used three CD4 naive, three CD4 memory, two CD8 naive and one CD8 memory plate per donor. Study-wide results and limits: Naive subsets usually exceeded memory subsets in estimated richness.

Comment on this clone: Its antigen is still unknown.

Germline V gene lookup returns CDR1 SGHRS and CDR2 YFSETQ. With 4 bases clipped from V and 2 bases from J, the junction kept 6 bases outside the gene matches. This CDR3 is 16 amino acids long. This table comes from immunoSEQ multiplex PCR, and its TCRdb copy is limited to in-frame clones, with some not included. Of about 2,200,000 clones listed, about 92% are singletons. Positive CCR7 selection of CD45RO-negative cells yielded the naive CD8 cells, and terminally differentiated effector memory CD45RA+ cells were excluded. The chain has TRBV5-1 and TRBJ2-7; the match to TRBD2 covers 13 bases. Source material: naive CD8+ T cells from PBMCs. This TCR derives from a young man in good health. Some clones in this sample may be carry-over from other donors' samples. Here the CDR3 DNA reads TGCGCCAGCAGCCCACCCACTAGCGGGAGGGCCTACGAGCAGTACTTC. It codes for CASSPPTSGRAYEQYF.